These T cell receptor beta chains were read from a single sample in a study of blood T cell repertoires in COVID-19. Measured with immunoSEQ multiplex PCR; TCRdb has only the in-frame clones, and not every one. Among approximately 200,000 clones listed, approximately 83% were seen once. The sample comprised peripheral blood. The receptors were gathered from an older woman with acute or convalescent COVID-19. Both conserved end residues are part of each CDR3. A D gene is named only where the DNA matches it firmly. Clone size is stated in some rows and not others, as once, few, many or a class when expanded.

v_call	j_call	cdr3_length	d_call	clone_size	cdr3_aa	cdr3_nt
TRBV25-1	TRBJ2-7	15	TRBD1	NA	CASRGQGSRPYEQYF	TGTGCCAGCAGGGGACAGGGTTCGAGGCCCTACGAGCAGTACTTC
TRBV19	TRBJ1-1	15	TRBD1	many	CATRMGDRGLTEAFF	TGTGCCACCCGAATGGGGGACAGGGGGCTCACTGAAGCTTTCTTT
TRBV27	TRBJ2-1	13	NA	NA	CASSLHSGNEQFF	TGTGCCAGCAGTCTCCACTCGGGCAATGAGCAGTTCTTC
TRBV18	TRBJ1-1	14	NA	NA	CASSLGGLNTEAFF	TGTGCCAGCTCACTTGGGGGGTTGAACACTGAAGCTTTCTTT
TRBV27	TRBJ1-6	17	NA	NA	CASRIDRDTSLGSPLHF	TGTGCCAGCAGAATCGACCGGGACACCTCCCTCGGGTCACCCCTCCACTTT
TRBV6-5	TRBJ2-1	15	NA	NA	CASRATSLTYNEQFF	TGTGCCAGCAGAGCCACTAGTTTAACCTACAATGAGCAGTTCTTC
TRBV5-1	TRBJ1-2	15	TRBD1	NA	CASSLEQGGYYGYTF	TGCGCCAGCAGCTTGGAACAGGGGGGGTACTATGGCTACACCTTC
TRBV5-1	TRBJ1-2	16	TRBD1	NA	CASSPGWDSAVYGYTF	TGCGCCAGCAGCCCGGGGTGGGACAGCGCAGTCTATGGCTACACCTTC
TRBV4-1	TRBJ2-1	13	TRBD1	once	CASSQGQGLEQFF	TGCGCCAGCAGCCAAGGACAGGGCCTTGAGCAGTTCTTC
TRBV7-2	TRBJ1-1	14	TRBD1	NA	CASSLGQINTEAFF	TGTGCCAGCAGCTTGGGACAGATAAACACTGAAGCTTTCTTT
TRBV28	TRBJ1-2	14	NA	NA	CASSSEDSYYGYTF	TGTGCCAGCAGTTCGGAGGACAGCTACTATGGCTACACCTTC
TRBV2	TRBJ2-5	14	TRBD2	NA	CASSERTSGGFQYF	TGTGCCAGCAGTGAGAGGACTAGCGGGGGTTTCCAGTACTTC
TRBV11-2	TRBJ2-1	14	NA	NA	CASSLVLAHNEQFF	TGTGCCAGCAGCTTAGTACTAGCCCACAATGAGCAGTTCTTC
TRBV15	TRBJ1-2	15	TRBD1	NA	CATSRADRGEYGYTF	TGTGCCACCAGCAGAGCGGACAGGGGGGAGTATGGCTACACCTTC
TRBV18	TRBJ2-7	14	NA	few	CASSPEAPRGEQYF	TGTGCCAGCTCACCAGAAGCTCCCAGGGGAGAGCAGTACTTC
TRBV6-5	TRBJ2-1	15	TRBD2	few	CASSFQSAGDNEQFF	TGTGCCAGCAGTTTCCAGAGCGCGGGAGATAATGAGCAGTTCTTC
TRBV12-3/TRBV12-4	TRBJ2-4	12	NA	NA	CASSPRTLKVYF	TGTGCCAGCAGTCCCCGGACTCTAAAGGTGTACTTC
TRBV15	TRBJ2-7	15	TRBD1	NA	CATSRERGQGYEQYF	TGTGCCACCAGCAGAGAGAGGGGGCAAGGCTACGAGCAGTACTTC
TRBV10-1	TRBJ2-1	15	TRBD1	NA	CASSDGTGDGNEQFF	TGCGCCAGCAGTGACGGGACAGGGGATGGCAATGAGCAGTTCTTC
TRBV27	TRBJ1-6	14	NA	NA	CASGKPGGQSPLHF	TGTGCCAGCGGAAAACCGGGGGGGCAATCACCCCTCCACTTT
TRBV28	TRBJ1-2	11	NA	few	CASRRPGGYTF	TGTGCCAGCAGGCGTCCAGGGGGCTACACCTTC
TRBV28	TRBJ1-5	11	NA	NA	CASSRDQPQHF	TGTGCCAGCAGCCGGGATCAGCCCCAGCATTTT
TRBV15	TRBJ2-5	13	NA	few	CATSPTVQETQYF	TGTGCCACCTCACCGACAGTCCAAGAGACCCAGTACTTC
TRBV6-2/TRBV6-3	TRBJ2-7	15	TRBD2	NA	CASSSSWTSGSEQYF	TGTGCCAGCAGTTCATCCTGGACTAGCGGAAGCGAGCAGTACTTC
TRBV28	TRBJ1-1	14	NA	NA	CASGAGPMNTEAFF	TGTGCCAGCGGCGCGGGGCCCATGAACACTGAAGCTTTCTTT
TRBV6-5	TRBJ1-2	14	TRBD1	NA	CASRAGGANYGYTF	TGTGCCAGCAGGGCAGGGGGTGCAAACTATGGCTACACCTTC
TRBV13	TRBJ2-3	16	TRBD2	NA	CASSPTAGGPGDTQYF	TGTGCCAGCAGCCCCACCGCGGGGGGGCCAGGAGATACGCAGTATTTT
TRBV11-3	TRBJ2-1	15	TRBD1	NA	CASSLGTGGRNEQFF	TGTGCCAGCAGCCTCGGGACAGGGGGCCGTAATGAGCAGTTCTTC
TRBV28	TRBJ2-7	14	NA	NA	CASSYQGGAHEQYF	TGTGCCAGCAGTTACCAAGGGGGAGCCCACGAGCAGTACTTC
TRBV5-4	TRBJ2-5	14	TRBD1	NA	CASSLGQGRETQYF	TGTGCCAGCAGCTTGGGACAGGGGAGAGAGACCCAGTACTTC
TRBV5-4	TRBJ2-3	13	TRBD1	once	CASSRTGTDTQYF	TGTGCCAGCAGTCGGACAGGAACAGATACGCAGTATTTT
TRBV9	TRBJ1-3	15	NA	NA	CASSVEDGAGNTIYF	TGTGCCAGCAGCGTAGAGGACGGAGCGGGGAACACCATATATTTT
TRBV2	TRBJ1-3	14	NA	NA	CASSEQGRGNTIYF	TGTGCCAGCAGTGAACAGGGGAGAGGAAACACCATATATTTT
TRBV5-1	TRBJ1-6	15	NA	NA	CASSLEGGYNSPLHF	TGCGCCAGCAGCTTGGAGGGAGGGTACAATTCACCCCTCCACTTT
TRBV4-3	TRBJ2-5	15	NA	NA	CASSQDAGTQETQYF	TGCGCCAGCAGCCAAGATGCGGGGACTCAAGAGACCCAGTACTTC
TRBV7-9	TRBJ1-5	11	NA	NA	CASSSGEPQHF	TGTGCCAGCAGCTCAGGGGAGCCCCAGCATTTT
TRBV6-1	TRBJ1-5	16	NA	NA	CASSVGAGNSNQPQHF	TGTGCCAGCAGTGTAGGGGCAGGGAATAGCAATCAGCCCCAGCATTTT
TRBV9	TRBJ2-5	14	NA	NA	CASSVDSGSETQYF	TGTGCCAGCAGCGTAGACAGTGGCAGTGAGACCCAGTACTTC